This T cell receptor beta chain was observed in a study of T cells expressing NK-cell markers. TCRdb reanalyzed the 5' RACE reads and collapses them to one entry per CDR3 protein, without DNA. The sample holds about 380,000 distinct CDR3 sequences. Sample: blood T cells: a sorted CD56 or NKG2C T cell subset, CD4+ or CD8+ T cells, or bulk PBMC T cells (not recorded which). The clonotype originates from a man between 18 and 69 years old in good health.

The chain's CDR3 is CASSPAQRTDTQYF. The chain has TRBV5-6 and TRBJ2-3; the D gene TCRdb calls, TRBD1, cannot be checked with no DNA. CDR3 size: 14 residues. Per the germline V gene, CDR1 is SGHDT and CDR2 is YYEEEE.